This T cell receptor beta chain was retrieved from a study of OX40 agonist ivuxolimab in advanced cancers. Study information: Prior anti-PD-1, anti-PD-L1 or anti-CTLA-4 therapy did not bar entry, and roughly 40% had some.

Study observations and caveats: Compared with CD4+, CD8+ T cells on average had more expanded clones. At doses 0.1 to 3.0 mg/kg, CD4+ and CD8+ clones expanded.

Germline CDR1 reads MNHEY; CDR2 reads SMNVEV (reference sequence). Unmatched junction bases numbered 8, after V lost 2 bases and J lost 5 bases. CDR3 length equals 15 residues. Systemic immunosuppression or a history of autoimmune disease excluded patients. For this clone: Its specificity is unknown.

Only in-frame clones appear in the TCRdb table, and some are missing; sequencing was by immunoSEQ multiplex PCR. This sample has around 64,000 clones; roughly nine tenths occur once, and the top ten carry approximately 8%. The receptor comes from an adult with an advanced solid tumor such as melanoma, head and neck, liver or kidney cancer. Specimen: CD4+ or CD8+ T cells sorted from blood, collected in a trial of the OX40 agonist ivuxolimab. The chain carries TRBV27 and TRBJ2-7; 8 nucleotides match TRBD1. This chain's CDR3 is CASSLTAPTGDEQYF. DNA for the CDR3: TGTGCCAGCAGTTTAACCGCACCGACAGGGGACGAGCAGTACTTC.